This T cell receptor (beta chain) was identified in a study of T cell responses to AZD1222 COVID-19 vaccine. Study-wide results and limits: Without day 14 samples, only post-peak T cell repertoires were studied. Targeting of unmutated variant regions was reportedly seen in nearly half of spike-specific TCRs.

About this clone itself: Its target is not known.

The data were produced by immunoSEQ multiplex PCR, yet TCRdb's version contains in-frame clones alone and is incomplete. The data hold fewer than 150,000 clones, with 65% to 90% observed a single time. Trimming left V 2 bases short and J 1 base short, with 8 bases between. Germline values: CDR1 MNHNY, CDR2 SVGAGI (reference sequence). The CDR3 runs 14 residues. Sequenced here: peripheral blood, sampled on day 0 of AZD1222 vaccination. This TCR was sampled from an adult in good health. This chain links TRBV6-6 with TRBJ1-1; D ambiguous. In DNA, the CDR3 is TGTGCCAGCAGTTACCCACAGAGGAACACTGAAGCTTTCTTT. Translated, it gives CASSYPQRNTEAFF.